This entry lists 25 T cell receptor beta chains sequenced from one sample in a study of control samples from healthy donors and cancer patients. TCRdb keeps only in-frame clones here, not all; method: immunoSEQ multiplex PCR. Of approximately 170,000 clones listed, about 93% were seen once; the top ten hold 0.68%. Sequencing was done on a sample of blood. The origin of the receptors is a young woman in good health.

This chain connects TRBV28 to TRBJ1-5; D is undetermined. Germline assignment: CDR1 MDHEN and CDR2 SYDVKM. V lost 4 bases, J lost 1 base, and 20 bases lay in between. The CDR3 sequence is 18 residues long. The CDR3 DNA sequence: TGTGCCAGCAGTTCGACATCCGGGAGACAAAGGAGCAATCAGCCCCAGCATTTT. This encodes CASSSTSGRQRSNQPQHF.

This chain joins TRBV30 and TRBJ1-4; D is perhaps TRBD1 (5 bases). V was shortened by 3 bases and J by 0 bases, with 8 bases between the two germline ends. CDR1 is GTSNPN and CDR2 is SVGIG in the germline V gene (reference sequence). The CDR3 extends over 14 amino acids. The CDR3 loop reads CAWRGPPTNEKLFF. In DNA, the CDR3 is TGTGCCTGGAGGGGACCCCCAACTAATGAAAAACTGTTTTTT.

This chain connects TRBV19 to TRBJ1-5; D might be TRBD1 (6 bases). V was pared by 6 bases and J by 6 bases, with 9 bases between. This CDR3 contains 12 residues. CDR1 LNHDA and CDR2 SQIVND come from the germline V gene (reference sequence). The CDR3 region has the DNA TGTGCCAGTAGGACACAGGGTCAGCCCCAGCATTTT. This translates into CASRTQGQPQHF.

The chain uses TRBV30 and TRBJ1-6, with a tentative D call TRBD1 (6 bases). The CDR3 has 14 residues. V was trimmed by 2 bases and J by 3 bases, leaving 8 bases between them. Germline assignment: CDR1 GTSNPN and CDR2 SVGIG (reference sequence). CDR3 nucleotide sequence: TGTGCCTGGAGTCCAGGGGACTATAATTCACCCCTCCACTTT. Translated: CAWSPGDYNSPLHF.

This chain connects TRBV5-4 to TRBJ1-2; TRBD1 matches 9 bases. In germline, CDR1 is SGHNT, CDR2 YYREEE (reference sequence). Trimming took 3 bases from V and 9 from J; bases not matched to a gene: 9. The CDR3 runs to 14 residues. Here the CDR3 reads CASSSTDRGRSYTF. In nucleotides, the CDR3 is TGTGCCAGCAGCTCAACGGACAGGGGAAGGAGCTACACCTTC.

This chain connects TRBV10-3 to TRBJ2-1; 7 bases are shared with TRBD1. The CDR3 is 15 amino acids. The germline V gene has CDR1 ENHRY and CDR2 SYGVKD. After removal of 3 bases from V and 7 bases from J, the junction contained 9 bases not matched to a gene. The CDR3 protein is CAISEPQGNKNEQFF. In nucleotides, the CDR3 is TGTGCCATCAGTGAACCACAGGGGAATAAGAATGAGCAGTTCTTC.

V gene TRBV5-6 combines with J gene TRBJ2-1; no firm D call. CDR1 is SGHDT and CDR2 is YYEEEE in the germline V gene. V was cut by 4 bases and J by 0 bases, with 11 bases left in between. The CDR3 length is 15 residues. CDR3 protein: CASSPSVNSYNEQFF. The CDR3 nucleotides read TGTGCCAGCAGCCCCAGCGTAAACTCCTACAATGAGCAGTTCTTC.

This clone has a single count. The gene calls are TRBV5-4 and TRBJ2-5, with D perhaps matching TRBD1 or TRBD2 (5 bases each). The germline gives CDR1 SGHNT, CDR2 YYREEE (reference sequence). This CDR3 is built from 14 residues. Trimming cost V 4 bases and J 3 bases, with 13 bases left between them. Written as DNA, the CDR3 is TGTGCCAGCAGCACCGGGACGGAAGAAGAGACCCAGTACTTC. This gives the protein CASSTGTEEETQYF.

J is TRBJ2-3 and V is TRBV7-2; no definite D call. The germline CDR1 and CDR2 sequences are SGHTA and FQGNSA. V lost 1 base to trimming and J lost 4 bases, with 12 bases between them. The CDR3 is 15 amino acids. Here the CDR3 DNA reads TGTGCCAGCAGCTTAGTAGGTTATCTGCCAGATACGCAGTATTTT. This encodes CASSLVGYLPDTQYF. Full variable domain (outside the CDR3, taken from reference TRBV7-2 and TRBJ2-3): GAGVSQSPSNKVTEKGKDVELRCDPISGHTALYWYRQSLGQGLEFLIYFQGNSAPDKSGLPSDRFSAERTGGSVSTLTIQRTQQEDSAVYLCASSLVGYLPDTQYFGPGTRLTVL.

The chain employs TRBV7-9 and TRBJ1-1; D might be TRBD1 (5 bases). CDR3 length: 13 amino acids. Germline assignment: CDR1 SEHNR and CDR2 FQNEAQ (reference sequence). Trimming shortened V by 5 bases and J by 8 bases, and 15 bases separated the two germline ends. The CDR3, as DNA: TGTGCCAGCAGCCTTCATATAGGGGCAGAAGCTTTCTTT. This codes for CASSLHIGAEAFF.

This rearrangement joins TRBV6-5 to TRBJ1-1, with D tentatively TRBD1 (5 bases). This CDR3 region has 13 residues. The V end lost 6 bases, the J end lost 1 base, and 9 bases lay between the germline ends. Germline V gives CDR1 MNHEY, CDR2 SVGAGI. This CDR3 reads CASSLTANTEAFF. The CDR3 nucleotides read TGTGCCAGCAGCCTGACAGCGAACACTGAAGCTTTCTTT.

This rearrangement joins TRBV9 to TRBJ1-2, with D maybe TRBD1 (6 bases). Trimming shortened V by 3 bases and J by 8 bases, and 14 bases separated the two germline ends. Germline CDR1 reads SGDLS; CDR2 reads YYNGEE. The CDR3 is 13 residues long. The CDR3 DNA reads as TGTGCCAGCAGCGGACGGTGGGGGGGCGGCTACACCTTC. It specifies CASSGRWGGGYTF.

The chain links TRBV7-9 to TRBJ2-7, with 10 bases identical to TRBD2. Unmatched junction bases numbered 10, after V lost 4 bases and J lost 4 bases. Germline-derived CDR1 and CDR2 are SEHNR and FQNEAQ (reference sequence). The CDR3 runs to 16 residues. CDR3 amino acids: CASSSTLAGELYEQYF. Here the CDR3 DNA reads TGTGCCAGCAGCTCAACCCTAGCGGGAGAGCTATACGAGCAGTACTTC.

Remarks on this clone: Other DNA sequences in this sample translate to the same CDR3. The V gene is TRBV4-1, the J gene TRBJ2-5; D possibly matches TRBD1 or TRBD2 (5 bases each). The length of the CDR3 is 18 residues. Germline V gene data show CDR1 as MGHRA and CDR2 as YSYEKL. V was pared by 1 base and J by 1 base, with 19 bases between. DNA for the CDR3: TGCGCCAGCAGCCAAGGGGGGAGTGGGCGTGCCCTCCAAGAGACCCAGTACTTC. As protein: CASSQGGSGRALQETQYF.

The chain recombines TRBV19 with TRBJ2-7; 7 bases align to TRBD2. The CDR3 length is 13 residues. J was trimmed by 2 bases and V by 3 bases; bases with no gene match: 1. Germline V gene lookup returns CDR1 LNHDA and CDR2 SQIVND (reference sequence). CDR3 coding DNA: TGTGCCAGTAGTATCAGCGGGGCCTACGAGCAGTACTTC. Translating it yields CASSISGAYEQYF.

This clone was detected only once. V gene TRBV3-1 (or the pseudogene TRBV3-2) combines with J gene TRBJ2-1; 15 nucleotides line up with TRBD2. Germline trimming cut 1 base from V and 2 bases from J; bases unmatched to any gene: 9. The V gene's germline CDR1 is LGHDT and CDR2 YNNKEL (reference sequence). This CDR3 has 20 amino acids. Written as DNA, the CDR3 is TGTGCCAGCAGCCAAGTCGCCCCCGGACTAGCGGGAGGGCCCTACAATGAGCAGTTCTTC. It translates to CASSQVAPGLAGGPYNEQFF.

This rearrangement joins TRBV7-2 to TRBJ1-1; D is possibly TRBD1 (5 bases). Germline V lookup: CDR1 SGHTA, CDR2 FQGNSA. V lost 3 bases and J lost 5, with 10 bases in between. This CDR3 region has 13 residues. CDR3 in DNA: TGTGCCAGCAGCTTCGGGGGAGGAACTGAAGCTTTCTTT. This translates into CASSFGGGTEAFF.

The rearrangement uses TRBV7-8 and TRBJ2-7; 7 bases are shared with TRBD1. V was clipped by 1 base and J by 4 bases; unmatched bases: 10. The CDR3 is 16 amino acids. Germline values: CDR1 SGHVS, CDR2 FQNEAQ. As DNA, the CDR3 is TGTGCCAGCAGCTTAGGACGACAGGGAAGTGTTTACGAGCAGTACTTC. Translation: CASSLGRQGSVYEQYF.

This chain links TRBV18 with TRBJ2-1, with 13 bases that match TRBD2. Germline V lookup: CDR1 KGHSH, CDR2 LQKENI. The CDR3 contains 16 residues. Trimming cost V 2 bases and J 4 bases; bases outside gene matches: 2. The CDR3: CASSPGTSGVYNEQFF. As DNA, the CDR3 is TGTGCCAGCTCACCAGGGACTAGCGGGGTTTACAATGAGCAGTTCTTC.

This chain uses TRBV28 with TRBJ1-2, with 7 bases that match TRBD1. CDR3 length equals 15 residues. From germline, CDR1 is MDHEN and CDR2 SYDVKM. The J segment lost 5 bases and the V segment lost 4 bases, leaving 10 bases of the junction unmatched. The CDR3: CASSYHRGSGYGYTF. In DNA, the CDR3 is TGTGCCAGCAGTTACCACAGGGGTTCAGGGTATGGCTACACCTTC.

This clone showed up just once. The chain is built from TRBV20-1 and TRBJ2-2; D is unresolved. The V gene lost 3 bases and the J gene lost 5 bases, with 4 bases spanning the gap. CDR1 is DFQATT and CDR2 is SNEGSKA in the germline V gene (reference sequence). CDR3 length equals 11 residues. The chain's CDR3 is CSARGTGELFF. CDR3 in DNA: TGCAGTGCTAGGGGGACCGGGGAGCTGTTTTTT.

This clone has a handful of counts. The chain couples TRBV4-1 to TRBJ1-5, with 8 positions matching TRBD1. J lost 7 bases, V lost 4 bases, and 9 bases had no gene match. CDR3 length: 15 residues. Per the germline V gene, CDR1 is MGHRA and CDR2 is YSYEKL. The CDR3 is CASSRYVGQGQPQHF. CDR3 nucleotides: TGCGCCAGCAGCCGCTACGTTGGACAGGGACAGCCCCAGCATTTT.

V gene TRBV28 combines with J gene TRBJ2-5; 8 bases map to TRBD1. The CDR3 contains 16 residues. The trim removed 2 bases at V and 5 bases at J, leaving 10 bases unmatched. In germline, CDR1 is MDHEN, CDR2 SYDVKM. In DNA form, the CDR3 reads TGTGCCAGCAGTTTAAGGGGCAGGGGGCGCGGGGAGACCCAGTACTTC. This translates into CASSLRGRGRGETQYF. Full variable domain (outside the CDR3, taken from reference TRBV28 and TRBJ2-5): DVKVTQSSRYLVKRTGEKVFLECVQDMDHENMFWYRQDPGLGLRLIYFSYDVKMKEKGDIPEGYSVSREKKERFSLILESASTNQTSMYLCASSLRGRGRGETQYFGPGTRLLVL.

Of note for this clone: The same CDR3 arises from other DNA sequences in this sample as well. V is TRBV19 and J is TRBJ2-3; 7 nucleotides match TRBD2. CDR1 and CDR2 from the germline V gene are LNHDA and SQIVND (reference sequence). The V segment lost 4 bases and the J segment 1 base; nucleotides outside the gene matches: 5. The length of the CDR3 is 15 residues. CDR3 region: CASSTPGGRTDTQYF. The CDR3 bases are TGTGCCAGTAGTACTCCGGGAGGCCGCACAGATACGCAGTATTTT.

The CDR3 is CSALSYTDTQYF. CDR3 in DNA: TGCAGCGCCTTGAGCTACACAGATACGCAGTATTTT. The chain uses TRBV29-1 and TRBJ2-3; D is undetermined. Germline V CDR1 and CDR2: SQVTM, ANQGSEA. CDR3 size: 12 residues. The germline V and J ends were trimmed by 7 bases and 2 bases, with 10 bases remaining between them.